This entry concerns a single T cell receptor (beta chain). The record originates from a study of blood T cell repertoires in COVID-19. The table came from immunoSEQ multiplex PCR; TCRdb's copy has only in-frame clones and leaves some out. The sample gives around 200,000 clones, around 82% of which show up once; roughly 2.7% is in the top ten. The sequenced material came from peripheral blood. The receptor comes from a middle-aged woman with active or convalescent COVID-19.

CDR3: CASSQGGLAGYTF. In DNA form, the CDR3 reads TGTGCCAGCAGCCAAGGGGGTCTTGCTGGCTACACCTTC. The rearrangement uses TRBV7-9 and TRBJ1-2; possibly TRBD1 for D (6 bases). The CDR3 consists of 13 residues. Per germline, CDR1 SEHNR and CDR2 FQNEAQ (reference sequence). Trimming stripped 5 bases from V and 7 bases from J, with 14 bases between.